This T cell receptor (beta chain) was recorded in a study of preoperative IRX-2 immunotherapy in early breast cancer. The CDR3 sequence is 15 residues long. The V end lost 3 bases, the J end lost 4 bases, and 14 bases lay between the germline ends. Looked up from germline, CDR1 is SGHRS and CDR2 is YFSETQ. Sample treatment: preoperative locoregional IRX-2 cytokine immunotherapy. Preoperative locoregional IRX-2 cytokine immunotherapy was tested in the phase Ib source study. Clones were read by immunoSEQ multiplex PCR, and TCRdb kept only the in-frame ones, dropping some. The repertoire includes around 88,000 clones, 80% to 90% of them detected once, and about 2.1% sits in the top ten.

The source is a human donor with breast cancer. Here the sequenced sample was tumor tissue, taken after IRX-2 immunotherapy. V usage is TRBV5-1 and J usage is TRBJ1-5, with a possible D match to TRBD1 (5 bases). In DNA, the CDR3 is TGCGCCAGCAGCTGGGACGGGGGAGGTAATCAGCCCCAGCATTTT. Its translation is CASSWDGGGNQPQHF.